This T cell receptor beta chain was captured in a study of blood T cell repertoires in COVID-19. Study-wide context: Researchers got acute and convalescent COVID-19 samples from the United States, Italy and Spain. PBMCs, B-cell-depleted T cells, or T cells provided the cDNA or gDNA that made up the material.

Per the study methods: Reference gene primer amplification gave nucleated cell count estimates. TCRdb keeps only in-frame clones here, not all; method: immunoSEQ multiplex PCR. The DNA gave D and trimming, while V, J and clone size come from that table. In the table there are roughly 240,000 clones, approximately 80% of which are singletons. CDR3 length: 14 amino acids. Looked up from germline, CDR1 is SGHRS and CDR2 is YFSETQ. Trimming left V 0 bases short and J 10 bases short, with 11 bases between. The rearrangement uses TRBV5-1 and TRBJ1-6; no clear D gene. Sequenced material: peripheral blood. This sequence originates from a woman aged 70-85 years with acute or convalescent COVID-19. The CDR3 bases are TGCGCCAGCAGCTTGGCCGAGGGCGGCTCACCCCTCCACTTT. Translated, it gives CASSLAEGGSPLHF. Full variable domain (outside the CDR3, taken from reference TRBV5-1 and TRBJ1-6): KAGVTQTPRYLIKTRGQQVTLSCSPISGHRSVSWYQQTPGQGLQFLFEYFSETQRNKGNFPGRFSGRQFSNSRSEMNVSTLELGDSALYLCASSLAEGGSPLHFGNGTRLTVT.